This entry features one T cell receptor beta chain sequence. Its antigen is still unknown. A universal primer binding site was introduced by template switching. The final cDNA contained unique molecular identifiers. TCRdb independently ran MiXCR on the 5' RACE reads; one entry per CDR3 protein. The data contain about 660,000 distinct CDR3 sequences, 8% to 9% of them singletons. J gave up 0 bases and V 11 bases, and 16 bases lay outside the gene matches. The CDR3 consists of 17 residues. Germline V gives CDR1 LNHDA, CDR2 SQIVND (reference sequence). These data originate in a study of identical twins. Overall study findings and caveats: Beta out-of-frame sequences showed weaker excess twin sharing. Out-of-frame alpha sequences that twins shared showed excess low generation probability.

The same sample was also studied in work on yellow fever vaccine responses in identical twins. That work states: Reportedly, the response of twins' T cells to the vaccine seemed partly convergent, partly personalized.

The receptor's source is a young woman in good health. The sample consisted of PBMCs. This chain links TRBV19 with TRBJ2-3, with TRBD1 identical over 8 bases. The CDR3 loop is CAVKPQFGTGSTDTQYF. CDR3 DNA: TGTGCCGTCAAACCCCAGTTCGGGACAGGTAGCACAGATACGCAGTATTTT.